A selection of T cell receptor beta chains follows, all from one sample in a study of cytomegalovirus exposure and HLA in healthy donors. The assay was immunoSEQ multiplex PCR, and TCRdb's table has in-frame clones only and misses some. The repertoire includes approximately 200,000 clones, roughly 85% of them detected once, and about 2.3% sits in the top ten. The sequencing input was PBMCs. These receptors were obtained from a woman aged 45-59 years in good health and CMV-seronegative. Each CDR3 is given with its conserved first and last residue. Each record gives: J gene, clone size, D gene, V gene, CDR3 DNA, CDR3 protein. A D gene is named only where the DNA matches it firmly. Clone sizes are given selectively: once, few, many, or a class where the clone is expanded.

TRBJ1-2 NA NA TRBV28 TGTGCCAGCAGTGTAGGGGTCGACTATGGCTACACCTTC CASSVGVDYGYTF
TRBJ2-5 NA TRBD1 TRBV29-1 TGCAGCGTTGGAGACAGGGGTTTTACGGAGCAGTACTTC CSVGDRGFTEQYF
TRBJ2-7 NA TRBD1 TRBV19 TGTGCCAGTAGTGTAACCCAGGGGGCTCTCGACGAGCAGTACTTC CASSVTQGALDEQYF
TRBJ2-7 NA TRBD2 TRBV5-5 TGTGCCAGCAGCTCCCCCGGCCCAGCGGGACCTTCCTACGAGCAGTACTTC CASSSPGPAGPSYEQYF
TRBJ2-1 NA NA TRBV19 TGTGCCAGTAGCCAGGGGGGCCCACGAAATGAGCAGTTCTTC CASSQGGPRNEQFF
TRBJ1-2 NA NA TRBV9 TGTGCCAGCAGCGTAGGGCAGATCAACTATGGCTACACCTTC CASSVGQINYGYTF
TRBJ1-6 few TRBD1 TRBV7-2 TGTGCCAGCAGCCCCAACTGGACAGGGGGTTCACCCCTCCACTTT CASSPNWTGGSPLHF
TRBJ2-3 NA NA TRBV10-2 TGCGCCAGCAGACCCGGGGCAGATACGCAGTATTTT CASRPGADTQYF
TRBJ2-7 NA TRBD2 TRBV5-8 TGTGCCAGCAGCCCCGGGACTAGCGGGACCAACGAGCAGTACTTC CASSPGTSGTNEQYF
TRBJ2-5 NA TRBD1 TRBV11-2 TGTGCCAGCAGCCCGAGACAGGGGCAAGAGACCCAGTACTTC CASSPRQGQETQYF
TRBJ2-7 NA NA TRBV28 TGTGCCAGCTTGGAGGGCTACGAGCAGTACTTC CASLEGYEQYF
TRBJ2-5 NA NA TRBV9 TGTGCCAGCAGCGCGGCGGCAGGGTATCAAGAGACCCAGTACTTC CASSAAAGYQETQYF
TRBJ2-1 NA NA TRBV15 TGTGCCACCAGCAGAGATCTCCGCTCTACCTCCTACAATGAGCAGTTCTTC CATSRDLRSTSYNEQFF
TRBJ1-1 few TRBD1 TRBV29-1 TGCAGCGTTCCGGGACAGGTAGGAGTGGGTGAGATTGGAGCTTTCTTT CSVPGQVGVGEIGAFF
TRBJ2-6 NA TRBD1 TRBV30 TGTGCCTGGAGTGGACAGGGGTCTGGGGCCAACGTCCTGACTTTC CAWSGQGSGANVLTF
TRBJ1-1 NA TRBD1 TRBV28 TGTGCCAGCAGCCCCAGGGGGACAGTAGCTGAAGCTTTCTTT CASSPRGTVAEAFF
TRBJ1-5 NA NA TRBV30 TGTGCCTGGAGCGCAGGGTATGATCAGCCCCAGCATTTT CAWSAGYDQPQHF
TRBJ2-7 NA TRBD1 TRBV13 TGTGCCAGCAGCTCCGGACAGGGGAACTACGAGCAGTACTTC CASSSGQGNYEQYF
TRBJ2-7 NA TRBD1 TRBV13 TGTGCCAGCAGCCCCAGGGGGCTTACGCGCTACGAGCAGTACTTC CASSPRGLTRYEQYF
TRBJ1-6 NA NA TRBV6-5 TGTGCCAGCAGGGCAATGGTGGGGGCTAATTCACCCCTCCACTTT CASRAMVGANSPLHF
TRBJ2-1 NA NA TRBV13 TGTGCCAGCAGCCACCGAGGTGAGCAGTTCTTC CASSHRGEQFF
TRBJ2-7 NA NA TRBV19 TGTGCCAGTAGTATTGAGGCAGGACTTCTCTACGAGCAGTACTTC CASSIEAGLLYEQYF
TRBJ2-7 NA TRBD1 TRBV5-1 TGCGCCAGCAGCCAGATGTGGACAGGGGGCGGGGAGCAGTACTTC CASSQMWTGGGEQYF
TRBJ2-1 NA TRBD1 TRBV29-1 TGCAGCGTTGAAGGAGGGACAGGGGAAATCTACAATGAGCAGTTCTTC CSVEGGTGEIYNEQFF
TRBJ2-3 NA NA TRBV7-7 TGTGCCAGCAGCTTAGGGGCAGGGCTCCGGACAGATACGCAGTATTTT CASSLGAGLRTDTQYF
TRBJ2-2 once TRBD1 TRBV28 TGTGCCAGCAGTTCCTTGACAGGGGTCACCGGGGAGCTGTTTTTT CASSSLTGVTGELFF
TRBJ1-1 NA NA TRBV6-5 TGTGCCAGCAGTCACAAACAGGGCATGAACACTGAAGCTTTCTTT CASSHKQGMNTEAFF
TRBJ1-5 NA NA TRBV7-8 TGTGCCAGCAGCTCGGTTCTCGGTCAGCCCCAGCATTTT CASSSVLGQPQHF
TRBJ1-1 NA TRBD1 TRBV27 TGTGCCAGCAGTTTAACCCCCCCGGGACAGCTGTGGACTGAAGCTTTCTTT CASSLTPPGQLWTEAFF
TRBJ1-1 NA NA TRBV7-9 TGTGCCAGCAGCTTGAGGGACGGGGGGAACACTGAAGCTTTCTTT CASSLRDGGNTEAFF
TRBJ2-2 NA NA TRBV21-1 TGTGCCAGCAGAGGACTAGCGGCCACAAACCAAACGAACACCGGGGAGCTGTTTTTT CASRGLAATNQTNTGELFF
TRBJ1-2 few NA TRBV6-1 TGTGCCAGCATTGGAGGTGCGGTCTATGGCTACACCTTC CASIGGAVYGYTF
TRBJ1-1 NA NA TRBV28 TGTGCCAGCAGGCAAACACGGAACACTGAAGCTTTCTTT CASRQTRNTEAFF
TRBJ1-1 NA NA TRBV27 TGTGCCAGCAGTTCCCTCAAACAGGCAGGAAACCCCACTGAAGCTTTCTTT CASSSLKQAGNPTEAFF
TRBJ2-3 NA TRBD2 TRBV6-5 TGTGCCAGCAAAAATCTAGCGGGAGCAGATACGCAGTATTTT CASKNLAGADTQYF
TRBJ1-1 few NA TRBV6-6 TGTGCCAGCAGCCCCATTGTTGGGGGGGGCACTGAAGCTTTCTTT CASSPIVGGGTEAFF
TRBJ1-2 NA TRBD1 TRBV6-5 TGTGCCAGCAGTTTTACCGGGACAGGCCCTTTCGGCTACACCTTC CASSFTGTGPFGYTF
TRBJ2-6 NA NA TRBV28 TGTGCCAGCAGCCGGGGACTGGGTTCTGGGGCCAACGTCCTGACTTTC CASSRGLGSGANVLTF
TRBJ2-7 NA NA TRBV19 TGTGCCAGTAGTGATCTCCAGGGGAGCTACGAGCAGTACTTC CASSDLQGSYEQYF
TRBJ2-7 NA NA TRBV28 TGTGCCAGCAGTCCCAGGGCTTTCAGCGAGCAGTACTTC CASSPRAFSEQYF
TRBJ2-1 NA NA TRBV30 TGTGCCTGGAGTCCTCGGGAGCCCAATGAGCAGTTCTTC CAWSPREPNEQFF
TRBJ2-2 NA TRBD2 TRBV5-1 TGCGCCAGCAGCTTGCCGGGACTAGCGGGACCTACCGGGGAGCTGTTTTTT CASSLPGLAGPTGELFF
TRBJ1-2 NA NA TRBV5-1 TGCGCCAGCAGCTTGATGCGGACAGATGGCTACACCTTC CASSLMRTDGYTF
TRBJ2-5 NA NA TRBV15 TGTGCCACCAGCAGTCAGCTCTCGACAGAGGCGCAAGAGACCCAGTACTTC CATSSQLSTEAQETQYF
TRBJ2-7 NA TRBD1 TRBV5-1 TGCGCCAGCAGGCAAACAGGGGGCTGGGAGCAGTACTTC CASRQTGGWEQYF
TRBJ2-2 NA NA TRBV10-3 TGTGCCATCAGTGTAACACAGGAGAACGGGGAGCTGTTTTTT CAISVTQENGELFF
TRBJ1-2 NA TRBD1 TRBV29-1 TGCAGCTCCCGCGGGACAGGGCTGGACGGCTACACCTTC CSSRGTGLDGYTF
TRBJ2-7 few TRBD1 TRBV30 TGTGCCTGGAGTGGGACAGGGAGGCGCGAGCAGTACTTC CAWSGTGRREQYF
TRBJ2-1 NA TRBD2 TRBV6-1 TGTGCCAGTTTGACTAGCGGGAGCTCCTACAATGAGCAGTTCTTC CASLTSGSSYNEQFF
TRBJ1-1 NA NA TRBV10-3 TGTGCCATCAGTGCCGGACAGATGAACACTGAAGCTTTCTTT CAISAGQMNTEAFF
TRBJ2-7 NA TRBD2 TRBV28 TGTGCCAGCAGTTCGGGACTAGCCAACTACGAGCAGTACTTC CASSSGLANYEQYF
TRBJ2-3 NA NA TRBV7-8 TGTGCCAGCAGACCAACGGGGGATTTATCAGATACGCAGTATTTT CASRPTGDLSDTQYF
TRBJ2-5 NA TRBD2 TRBV12-5 TGTGCTAGTGGCATGGGTGTAGCGGGAAAGACCCAGTACTTC CASGMGVAGKTQYF
TRBJ2-2 few NA TRBV5-1 TGCGCCAGCAGCTTGGGAGTCACCGGGGAGCTGTTTTTT CASSLGVTGELFF
TRBJ1-4 few NA TRBV14 TGTGCCAGCAGCCAAGATCGCCCTCTGTGGGAGTGGAATGAAAAACTGTTTTTT CASSQDRPLWEWNEKLFF